This T cell receptor beta chain was recorded in a study of post-analysis software for immune sequencing data. As for the study in general: Secondary progressive, relapsing-remitting and progressive-relapsing multiple sclerosis were among the included disease courses.

Study-wide results and caveats: Same-batch preparations were strongly co-clustered by F measure. Normalized Chao1 diversity was significantly reduced in patients versus controls.

Carried by the TCR beta cDNA libraries were unique molecular identifiers. TCRdb re-derived calls from the PCR reads in MiXCR, one entry per CDR3 protein. Here the sample spans some 700,000 distinct CDR3 sequences, 55% to 60% being singletons. As for this clonotype: Antigen: not known.

Material for sequencing was blood. This sequence was found in a girl aged 2-10 years with multiple sclerosis.

The CDR3 loop is CASSESAGSRWAYV. The DNA of the CDR3 is TGTGCCAGCAGTGAATCGGCGGGGTCCCGGTGGGCCTACGTC. The V and J genes are TRBV2 and TRBJ2-7; possible D gene TRBD2, 6 bases. This CDR3 is built from 14 residues. Between the trimmed V and J ends, which lost 2 bases and 13 bases, there was a span of 21 bases. Germline CDR1 and CDR2: SNHLY and FYNNEI.